The clone carrying this T cell receptor (beta chain) was detected only a few times. Its antigen is undetermined. This entry is derived from a study of radiotherapy plus CTLA-4 blockade in lung cancer. General study results and limits: Among blood TCR repertoires after radiotherapy plus ipilimumab, tumor-derived clones expanded.

Germline-derived CDR1 and CDR2 are SQVTM and ANQGSEA. This CDR3 region has 11 residues. V lost 3 bases, J lost 2 bases, and 2 bases lay in between. Ipilimumab CTLA-4 blockade and focal radiation were given to patients with chemo-refractory metastatic non-small-cell lung cancer. Clones were read by immunoSEQ multiplex PCR, and TCRdb kept only the in-frame ones, dropping some. The repertoire consists of 70,000 to 90,000 clones, with over 65% occurring once and the leading ten covering under 9%. The genes are TRBV29-1 and TRBJ2-1; no clear D gene. The clonotype was recovered from a human donor with non-small cell lung cancer who had a complete response to radiotherapy plus ipilimumab. The material was peripheral blood, obtained from a patient treated with radiotherapy plus ipilimumab. CDR3 in DNA: TGCAGCGTTGATCCCTACAATGAGCAGTTCTTC. Its protein product is CSVDPYNEQFF.